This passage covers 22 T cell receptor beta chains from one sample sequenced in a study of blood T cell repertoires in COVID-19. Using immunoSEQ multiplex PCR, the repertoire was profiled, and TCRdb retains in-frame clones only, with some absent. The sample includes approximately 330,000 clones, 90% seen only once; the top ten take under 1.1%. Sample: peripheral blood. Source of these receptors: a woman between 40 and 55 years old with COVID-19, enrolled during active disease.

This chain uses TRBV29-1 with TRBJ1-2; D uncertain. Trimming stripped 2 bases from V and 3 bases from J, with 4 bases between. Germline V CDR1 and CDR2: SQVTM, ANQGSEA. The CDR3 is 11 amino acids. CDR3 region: CSVEIYYGYTF. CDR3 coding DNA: TGCAGCGTTGAAATCTACTATGGCTACACCTTC.

This chain's CDR3 is CASSPLTETDGYTF. The CDR3 DNA sequence: TGTGCCAGCTCACCGCTGACAGAAACCGATGGCTACACCTTC. The V call is TRBV18, the J call TRBJ1-2; TRBD1 might be the D (5 bases). Trimming took 3 bases from V and 6 from J, leaving 14 bases between them. This CDR3 spans 14 amino acids. In germline, CDR1 is KGHSH, CDR2 LQKENI.

This CDR3 is CASSSHAGYGTDTQYF. CDR3 nucleotide sequence: TGCGCCAGCAGCTCTCATGCGGGTTATGGCACAGATACGCAGTATTTT. The chain has TRBV5-1 and TRBJ2-3; tentative D call: TRBD2 (5 bases). Germline CDR1 reads SGHRS; CDR2 reads YFSETQ. The V end lost 3 bases, the J end lost 1 base, and 15 bases lay between the germline ends. There are 16 residues in the CDR3. Together with reference TRBV5-1 and TRBJ2-3, the CDR3 gives the full variable domain: KAGVTQTPRYLIKTRGQQVTLSCSPISGHRSVSWYQQTPGQGLQFLFEYFSETQRNKGNFPGRFSGRQFSNSRSEMNVSTLELGDSALYLCASSSHAGYGTDTQYFGPGTRLTVL.

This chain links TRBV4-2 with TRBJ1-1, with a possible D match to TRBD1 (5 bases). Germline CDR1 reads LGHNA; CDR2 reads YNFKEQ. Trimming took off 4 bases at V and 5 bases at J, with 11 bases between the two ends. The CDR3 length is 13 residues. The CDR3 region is CASSPGVETEAFF. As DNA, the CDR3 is TGTGCCAGCAGCCCGGGGGTGGAGACTGAAGCTTTCTTT.

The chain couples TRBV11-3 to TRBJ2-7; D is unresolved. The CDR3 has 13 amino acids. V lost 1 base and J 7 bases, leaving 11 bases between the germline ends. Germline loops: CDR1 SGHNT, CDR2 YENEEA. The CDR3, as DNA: TGTGCCAGCAGCTTAGCCGAGCATCAAGAGCAGTACTTC. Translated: CASSLAEHQEQYF.

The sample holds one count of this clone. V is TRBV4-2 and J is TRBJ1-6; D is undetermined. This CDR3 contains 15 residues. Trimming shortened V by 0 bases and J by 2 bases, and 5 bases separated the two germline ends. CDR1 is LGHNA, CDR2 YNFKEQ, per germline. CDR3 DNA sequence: TGTGCCAGCAGCCAAGACAGAACCTATAATTCACCCCTCCACTTT. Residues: CASSQDRTYNSPLHF.

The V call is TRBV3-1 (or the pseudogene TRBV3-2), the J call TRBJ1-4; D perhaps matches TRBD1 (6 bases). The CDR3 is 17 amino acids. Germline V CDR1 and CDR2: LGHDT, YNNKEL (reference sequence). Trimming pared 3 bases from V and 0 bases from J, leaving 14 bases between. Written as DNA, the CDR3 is TGTGCCAGCAGCCAGGCCCCTAGACAGGCAACTAATGAAAAACTGTTTTTT. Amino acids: CASSQAPRQATNEKLFF.

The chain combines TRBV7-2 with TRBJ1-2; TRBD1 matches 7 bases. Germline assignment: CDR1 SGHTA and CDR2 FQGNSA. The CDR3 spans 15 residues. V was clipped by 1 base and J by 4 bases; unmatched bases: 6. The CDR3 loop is CASSLGQGLSYGYTF. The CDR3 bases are TGTGCCAGCAGCTTAGGACAGGGTCTGTCCTATGGCTACACCTTC.

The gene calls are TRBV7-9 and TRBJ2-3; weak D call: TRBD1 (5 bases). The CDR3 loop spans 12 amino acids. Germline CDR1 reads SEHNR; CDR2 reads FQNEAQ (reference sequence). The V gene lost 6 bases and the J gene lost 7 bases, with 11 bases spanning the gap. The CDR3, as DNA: TGTGCCAGCAGACAGGACGGAAATACGCAGTATTTT. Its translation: CASRQDGNTQYF.

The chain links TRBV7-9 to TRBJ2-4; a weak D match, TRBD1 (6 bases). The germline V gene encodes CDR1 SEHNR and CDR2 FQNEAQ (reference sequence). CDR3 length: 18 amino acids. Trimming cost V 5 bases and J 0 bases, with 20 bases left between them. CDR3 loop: CASSTGQIPTLAKNIQYF. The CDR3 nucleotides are TGTGCCAGCAGCACTGGACAGATACCCACCCTAGCCAAAAACATTCAGTACTTC.

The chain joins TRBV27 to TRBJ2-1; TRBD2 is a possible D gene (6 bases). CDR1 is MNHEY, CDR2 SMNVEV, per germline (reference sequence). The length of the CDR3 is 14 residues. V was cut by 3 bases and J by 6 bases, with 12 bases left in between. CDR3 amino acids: CASSFDGGGNEQFF. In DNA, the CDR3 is TGTGCCAGCAGTTTCGACGGGGGAGGCAATGAGCAGTTCTTC.

The CDR3 region is CASSDSGTANNSPLHF. DNA for the CDR3: TGTGCCAGCAGTGATTCCGGGACAGCTAATAATTCACCCCTCCACTTT. The chain uses TRBV2 and TRBJ1-6; 7 nucleotides agree with TRBD1. Germline V CDR1 and CDR2: SNHLY, FYNNEI. The length of the CDR3 is 16 residues. J was trimmed by 5 bases and V by 3 bases; bases with no gene match: 7.

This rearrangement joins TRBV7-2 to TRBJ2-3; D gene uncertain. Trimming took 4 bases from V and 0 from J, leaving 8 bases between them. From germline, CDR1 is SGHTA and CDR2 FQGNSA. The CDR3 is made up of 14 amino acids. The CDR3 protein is CASSYRTSTDTQYF. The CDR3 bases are TGTGCCAGCAGCTACAGAACTAGCACAGATACGCAGTATTTT. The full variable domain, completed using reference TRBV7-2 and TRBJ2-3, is GAGVSQSPSNKVTEKGKDVELRCDPISGHTALYWYRQSLGQGLEFLIYFQGNSAPDKSGLPSDRFSAERTGGSVSTLTIQRTQQEDSAVYLCASSYRTSTDTQYFGPGTRLTVL.

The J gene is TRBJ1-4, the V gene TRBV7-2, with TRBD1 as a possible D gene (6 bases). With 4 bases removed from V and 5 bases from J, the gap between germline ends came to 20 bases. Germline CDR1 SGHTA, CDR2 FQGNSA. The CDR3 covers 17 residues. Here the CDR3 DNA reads TGTGCCAGCAGCTCTCCGGGCGGGCAGGGGACCAATGAAAAACTGTTTTTT. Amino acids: CASSSPGGQGTNEKLFF.

The CDR3 spells CASSEATWAGEKLFF. CDR3 nucleotide sequence: TGTGCCAGCAGTGAAGCGACGTGGGCGGGGGAAAAACTGTTTTTT. The chain uses TRBV6-1 and TRBJ1-4; D is undetermined. The CDR3 runs 15 residues. From germline, CDR1 is MNHNS and CDR2 SASEGT. The V end was cut by 0 bases, the J end by 8 bases, with 13 bases between.

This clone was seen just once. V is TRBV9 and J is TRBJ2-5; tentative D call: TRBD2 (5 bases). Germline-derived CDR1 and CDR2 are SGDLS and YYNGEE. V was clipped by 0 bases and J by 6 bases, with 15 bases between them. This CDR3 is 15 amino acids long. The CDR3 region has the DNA TGTGCCAGCAGCGTAGACTTACTAGAGCCGAAGACCCAGTACTTC. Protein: CASSVDLLEPKTQYF.

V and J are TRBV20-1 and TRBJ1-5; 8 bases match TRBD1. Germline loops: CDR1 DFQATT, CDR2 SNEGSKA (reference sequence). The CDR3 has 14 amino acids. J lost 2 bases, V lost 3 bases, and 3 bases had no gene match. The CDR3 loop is CSASGQGGNQPQHF. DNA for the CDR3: TGCAGTGCTAGTGGACAGGGAGGCAATCAGCCCCAGCATTTT.

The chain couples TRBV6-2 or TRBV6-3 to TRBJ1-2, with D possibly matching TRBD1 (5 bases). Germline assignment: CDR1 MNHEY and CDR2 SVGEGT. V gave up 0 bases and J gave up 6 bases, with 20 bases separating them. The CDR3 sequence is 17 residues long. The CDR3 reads CASSYSGTPHYRDGYTF. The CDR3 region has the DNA TGTGCCAGCAGTTACTCCGGGACTCCACACTATAGAGATGGCTACACCTTC.

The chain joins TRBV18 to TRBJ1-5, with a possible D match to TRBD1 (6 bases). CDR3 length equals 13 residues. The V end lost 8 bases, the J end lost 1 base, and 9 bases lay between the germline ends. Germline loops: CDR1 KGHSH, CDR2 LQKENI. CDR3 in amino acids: CASRGQSNQPQHF. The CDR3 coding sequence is TGTGCCAGCCGTGGACAGAGCAATCAGCCCCAGCATTTT. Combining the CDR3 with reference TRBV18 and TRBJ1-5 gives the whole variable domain NAGVMQNPRHLVRRRGQEARLRCSPMKGHSHVYWYRQLPEEGLKFMVYLQKENIIDESGMPKERFSAEFPKEGPSILRIQQVVRGDSAAYFCASRGQSNQPQHFGDGTRLSIL.

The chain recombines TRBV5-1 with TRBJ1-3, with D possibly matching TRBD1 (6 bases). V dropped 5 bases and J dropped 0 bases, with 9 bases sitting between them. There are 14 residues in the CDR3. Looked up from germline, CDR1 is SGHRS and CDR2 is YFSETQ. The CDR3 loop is CASSYRDSGNTIYF. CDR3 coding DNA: TGCGCCAGCAGTTACAGGGACTCTGGAAACACCATATATTTT.

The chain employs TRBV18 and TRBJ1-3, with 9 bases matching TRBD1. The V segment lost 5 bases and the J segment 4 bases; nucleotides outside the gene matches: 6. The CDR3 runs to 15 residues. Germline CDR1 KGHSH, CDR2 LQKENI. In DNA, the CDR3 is TGTGCCAGCTCAGGGACAGGGAGATCCGGAAACACCATATATTTT. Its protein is CASSGTGRSGNTIYF.

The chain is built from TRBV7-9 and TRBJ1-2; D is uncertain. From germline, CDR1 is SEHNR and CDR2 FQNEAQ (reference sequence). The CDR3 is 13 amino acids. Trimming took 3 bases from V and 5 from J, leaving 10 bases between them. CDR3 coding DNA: TGTGCCAGCAGCTTGCCCGAGCGTTATGGCTACACCTTC. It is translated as CASSLPERYGYTF.